The rows below give T cell receptor beta chains drawn from one sample of a study of blood T cell repertoires in COVID-19. Data came from immunoSEQ multiplex PCR; TCRdb stores just in-frame clones and leaves some out. Of around 73,000 clones listed, approximately 83% are singletons. The material sequenced was peripheral blood. The receptors were gathered from a woman aged 55-70 years with acute or convalescent COVID-19. The CDR3 runs from the conserved cysteine through the conserved F or W. A D gene is named only where the DNA matches it firmly. Some rows have no size entry. The others give once, few or many, or a class for an expanded clone.

CDR3 length	V gene	J gene	clone size	D gene	CDR3 protein	CDR3 DNA
15	TRBV3-1/TRBV3-2	TRBJ1-4	once	-	CASSHYDRINEKLFF	TGTGCCAGCAGCCATTACGACAGAATTAATGAAAAACTGTTTTTT
15	TRBV7-9	TRBJ1-6	-	TRBD1	CASSLVGTANSPLHF	TGTGCCAGCAGCTTAGTTGGGACAGCCAATTCACCCCTCCACTTT
16	TRBV27	TRBJ1-4	-	TRBD1	CASRTGGLGTNEKLFF	TGTGCCAGCAGGACAGGGGGGTTAGGAACTAATGAAAAACTGTTTTTT
17	TRBV6-1	TRBJ2-7	-	TRBD1	CASSGADRGPFSYEQYF	TGTGCCAGCAGTGGAGCTGACAGGGGACCTTTCTCCTACGAGCAGTACTTC
15	TRBV18	TRBJ2-7	-	TRBD2	CASSPNPLAGVEQYF	TGTGCCAGCTCACCAAATCCACTAGCGGGAGTCGAACAGTACTTC
16	TRBV5-8	TRBJ2-3	-	-	CASSLDRVLLSNTQYF	TGTGCCAGCAGCTTGGACAGGGTTCTACTCTCTAATACGCAGTATTTT
15	TRBV19	TRBJ1-5	-	TRBD1	CASSIGQGRSQPQHF	TGTGCCAGTAGTATCGGACAGGGTAGGAGTCAGCCCCAGCATTTT
14	TRBV18	TRBJ1-2	-	TRBD1	CASSPPAGGSGYTF	TGTGCCAGCTCACCACCGGCAGGGGGCTCTGGCTACACCTTC
14	TRBV28	TRBJ1-5	few	-	CASSQTAQNQPQHF	TGTGCCAGCAGTCAGACGGCACAGAATCAGCCCCAGCATTTT
15	TRBV18	TRBJ1-1	few	-	CASSTGITGDTEAFF	TGTGCCAGCTCCACAGGGATTACGGGCGACACTGAAGCTTTCTTT
13	TRBV6-5	TRBJ1-2	-	TRBD1	CASSYSQGAGITF	TGTGCCAGCAGTTACTCCCAGGGGGCTGGGATCACCTTC
14	TRBV19	TRBJ2-4	-	-	CASSMRAQGNIQYF	TGTGCCAGTAGTATGAGGGCTCAGGGGAACATTCAGTACTTC
14	TRBV19	TRBJ1-6	-	TRBD1	CATRTGGVRSPLHF	TGTGCCACGCGAACAGGGGGCGTACGATCACCCCTCCACTTT
16	TRBV19	TRBJ2-3	-	-	CASSTAWRSSTDTQYF	TGTGCCAGTAGTACGGCATGGAGATCTAGCACAGATACGCAGTATTTT
15	TRBV19	TRBJ1-1	-	TRBD1	CASSIRQGRRTEAFF	TGTGCCAGTAGTATCCGACAGGGGAGGAGGACTGAAGCTTTCTTT
15	TRBV2	TRBJ1-5	once	TRBD1	CASSAGTGGNQPQHF	TGTGCCAGCAGCGCCGGGACAGGGGGTAATCAGCCCCAGCATTTT
13	TRBV6-4	TRBJ2-2	-	TRBD1	CASRTGGTGELFF	TGTGCCAGCCGTACAGGGGGCACCGGGGAGCTGTTTTTT
15	TRBV6-5	TRBJ2-1	-	-	CASSYLASTYNEQFF	TGTGCCAGCAGTTACCTAGCGAGTACCTACAATGAGCAGTTCTTC
15	TRBV28	TRBJ1-2	few	-	CASSPTGRGGYGYTF	TGTGCCAGCAGCCCTACAGGGAGGGGGGGATATGGCTACACCTTC
14	TRBV9	TRBJ2-7	-	TRBD2	CASSQGVAGAEQYF	TGTGCCAGCAGCCAGGGGGTAGCGGGAGCCGAGCAGTACTTC
15	TRBV7-9	TRBJ1-2	-	TRBD1	CASSLERQGNYGYTF	TGTGCCAGCAGCTTAGAAAGACAGGGTAACTATGGCTACACCTTC
16	TRBV10-3	TRBJ2-5	-	TRBD2	CAISEPASGTQETQYF	TGTGCCATCAGTGAGCCCGCTAGCGGGACGCAAGAGACCCAGTACTTC
17	TRBV19	TRBJ1-5	-	TRBD1	CASSLQGTGGTNQPQHF	TGTGCCAGTAGCCTGCAGGGGACAGGGGGGACGAATCAGCCCCAGCATTTT
17	TRBV19	TRBJ2-1	-	-	CASSPEGGVAGYNEQFF	TGTGCCAGTAGTCCCGAAGGGGGGGTCGCCGGCTACAATGAGCAGTTCTTC
14	TRBV7-2	TRBJ1-6	-	TRBD1	CASSLGQGSSPLHF	TGTGCCAGCAGCTTAGGACAGGGAAGCTCACCCCTCCACTTT
14	TRBV5-1	TRBJ1-2	once	TRBD1	CASSVQQGRYGYTF	TGCGCCAGCAGCGTGCAACAGGGGAGATATGGCTACACCTTC
14	TRBV4-2	TRBJ1-1	-	-	CASNAADLNTEAFF	TGTGCCAGCAACGCCGCGGACTTGAACACTGAAGCTTTCTTT
17	TRBV11-2	TRBJ2-3	-	-	CASSLVNSAESTDTQYF	TGTGCCAGCAGCTTAGTTAATTCAGCGGAGAGCACAGATACGCAGTATTTT
18	TRBV3-1/TRBV3-2	TRBJ2-3	-	TRBD2	CASSQRGLAGRSTDTQYF	TGTGCCAGCAGCCAACGTGGACTAGCGGGCCGAAGCACAGATACGCAGTATTTT
14	TRBV5-1	TRBJ2-1	-	-	CASSFYQGYNEQFF	TGCGCCAGCAGCTTTTACCAGGGTTACAATGAGCAGTTCTTC
15	TRBV6-5	TRBJ1-5	-	-	CASSYKDSFNQPQHF	TGTGCCAGCAGTTACAAGGACAGCTTTAATCAGCCCCAGCATTTT
15	TRBV4-1	TRBJ1-1	-	-	CASSPQRGGGTEAFF	TGCGCCAGCAGCCCACAAAGGGGTGGGGGGACTGAAGCTTTCTTT
14	TRBV5-1	TRBJ2-7	-	-	CASSLVRGSYEQYF	TGCGCCAGCAGCTTGGTGCGCGGGTCCTACGAGCAGTACTTC
16	TRBV1	TRBJ1-5	-	-	CTSSQDWAMPNQPQHF	TGCACCAGCAGCCAAGATTGGGCAATGCCCAATCAGCCCCAGCATTTT
14	TRBV10-1	TRBJ2-7	-	-	CASRKTSSSSEQYF	TGCGCCAGCAGAAAAACTAGTTCTTCAAGCGAGCAGTACTTC
15	TRBV15	TRBJ2-1	-	TRBD2	CATSRDAGAGNEQFF	TGTGCCACCAGCAGAGATGCGGGAGCCGGCAATGAGCAGTTCTTC
15	TRBV4-2	TRBJ1-2	-	-	CASLGPYGETGGYTF	TGTGCCAGCCTAGGGCCCTACGGCGAAACAGGCGGCTACACCTTC
14	TRBV4-1	TRBJ1-5	-	-	CASSSRISNQPQHF	TGCGCCAGCAGCTCCAGGATTAGCAATCAGCCCCAGCATTTT
13	TRBV7-9	TRBJ1-6	-	-	CASSLDGPGALHF	TGTGCCAGCAGCTTAGATGGGCCCGGGGCCCTCCACTTT
14	TRBV15	TRBJ1-3	-	TRBD1	CATSRSGQGSPYEF	TGTGCCACCAGCAGATCGGGACAGGGGTCCCCCTACGAGTTT
13	TRBV7-9	TRBJ1-1	-	-	CASSVGQNTEAFF	TGTGCCAGCAGCGTTGGACAGAACACTGAAGCTTTCTTT
16	TRBV18	TRBJ2-1	-	TRBD2	CASSPSSGGTGGEQFF	TGTGCCAGCTCCCCCTCTTCGGGGGGTACGGGTGGTGAGCAGTTCTTC
17	TRBV30	TRBJ2-6	-	TRBD1	CAWRRDRTISGANVLTF	TGTGCCTGGAGGCGGGACAGGACCATCTCTGGGGCCAACGTCCTGACTTTC
13	TRBV29-1	TRBJ1-5	once	TRBD1	CSVTTGVNQPQHF	TGCAGCGTCACGACAGGGGTTAATCAGCCCCAGCATTTT
14	TRBV18	TRBJ1-6	-	TRBD1	CASSPTGGDSPLHF	TGTGCCAGCTCACCGACAGGGGGTGATTCACCCCTCCACTTT
11	TRBV12-3/TRBV12-4	TRBJ2-1	-	TRBD1	CASTQGDEQFF	TGTGCCAGCACACAGGGGGATGAGCAGTTCTTC
15	TRBV6-5	TRBJ1-6	-	-	CASSYLGQKNSPLHF	TGTGCCAGCAGTTACCTAGGACAGAAAAATTCACCCCTCCACTTT
15	TRBV9	TRBJ1-2	few	TRBD1	CASSVGDRGDYGYTF	TGTGCCAGCAGCGTAGGGGACAGGGGTGACTATGGCTACACCTTC
18	TRBV4-1	TRBJ1-1	-	-	CASSQEWYPGRGVTEAFF	TGCGCCAGCAGCCAAGAATGGTATCCAGGGCGAGGCGTCACTGAAGCTTTCTTT
15	TRBV2	TRBJ1-6	few	TRBD1	CASSTMTGDRSPLHF	TGTGCCAGCAGTACTATGACAGGGGATCGGTCACCCCTCCACTTT
14	TRBV10-3	TRBJ1-2	-	TRBD1	CAISATGTAYGYTF	TGTGCCATCAGTGCCACCGGGACAGCCTATGGCTACACCTTC
16	TRBV19	TRBJ1-2	-	-	CASSSPGVTSNYGYTF	TGTGCCAGTAGTTCCCCGGGGGTCACTTCTAACTATGGCTACACCTTC
15	TRBV6-5	TRBJ1-2	-	-	CASSPGWETNYGYTF	TGTGCCAGCAGCCCGGGGTGGGAGACTAACTATGGCTACACCTTC
14	TRBV7-2	TRBJ1-5	-	-	CASSLGPQRQPQHF	TGTGCCAGCAGCTTAGGGCCCCAACGACAGCCCCAGCATTTT
15	TRBV7-6	TRBJ2-1	-	TRBD2	CASSFGGSPYNEQFF	TGTGCCAGCAGCTTTGGCGGGAGTCCCTACAATGAGCAGTTCTTC
16	TRBV9	TRBJ1-2	-	TRBD1	CASSVRTGGGNYGYTF	TGTGCCAGCAGCGTTCGGACAGGCGGGGGGAACTATGGCTACACCTTC
16	TRBV18	TRBJ1-2	many	-	CASSPIQSGTNYGYTF	TGTGCCAGCTCACCAATACAGTCAGGGACTAACTATGGCTACACCTTC